These 4 T cell receptor beta chains came from one sample sequenced in a study of CD8+ T cells in alopecia areata. Sample treatment: oral pan-JAK inhibitor, 5-10 mg twice daily. cDNA prepared by RNA extraction and subsequent reverse transcription served as the template for sequencing. Repertoires were generated with immunoSEQ multiplex PCR, while TCRdb's copy carries only in-frame clones and drops some. The table lists some 190,000 clones, approximately 49% of them singletons. Sequences were derived from CD8+ T cells sorted from blood, sampled around week 54, from a patient treated with tofacitinib. Source of these receptors: a human donor with alopecia areata.

The chain is built from TRBV13 and TRBJ2-7; D may be TRBD2 (6 bases). CDR3 length: 16 amino acids. Looked up from germline, CDR1 is PRHDT and CDR2 is FYEKMQ (reference sequence). The ends were cut back, 5 bases at V and 7 bases at J, with 24 bases in the middle. The CDR3 is CASSPGGRGSKGEQYF. Written as DNA, the CDR3 is TGTGCCAGCAGCCCTGGCGGTCGGGGGTCTAAAGGGGAGCAGTACTTC. The whole variable domain, filled in from reference TRBV13 and TRBJ2-7, reads AAGVIQSPRHLIKEKRETATLKCYPIPRHDTVYWYQQGPGQDPQFLISFYEKMQSDKGSIPDRFSAQQFSDYHSELNMSSLELGDSALYFCASSPGGRGSKGEQYFGPGTRLTVT.

V is TRBV14 and J is TRBJ2-1; D is unresolved. This CDR3 is built from 16 residues. V dropped 3 bases and J dropped 4 bases, with 16 bases sitting between them. The germline gives CDR1 SGHDN, CDR2 FVKESK. The CDR3 loop reads CASSHSVGVEYNEQFF. In DNA form, the CDR3 reads TGTGCCAGCAGCCACTCCGTTGGGGTGGAATACAATGAGCAGTTCTTC.

V usage is TRBV6-5 and J usage is TRBJ2-5, with 9 bases fitting TRBD2. The germline V gene encodes CDR1 MNHEY and CDR2 SVGAGI. J was trimmed by 5 bases and V by 9 bases; bases with no gene match: 13. There are 15 residues in the CDR3. CDR3 sequence reads: CASYPSGVPGETQYF. The CDR3 region has the DNA TGTGCCAGTTACCCTAGCGGGGTCCCGGGGGAGACCCAGTACTTC.

This chain connects TRBV30 to TRBJ1-3; D unclear. This CDR3 has 11 amino acids. Trimming left V 2 bases short and J 8 bases short, with 7 bases between. Germline V lookup: CDR1 GTSNPN, CDR2 SVGIG (reference sequence). CDR3 coding DNA: TGTGCCTGGAGTTTGGGAGACACCATATATTTT. Translating gives CAWSLGDTIYF.